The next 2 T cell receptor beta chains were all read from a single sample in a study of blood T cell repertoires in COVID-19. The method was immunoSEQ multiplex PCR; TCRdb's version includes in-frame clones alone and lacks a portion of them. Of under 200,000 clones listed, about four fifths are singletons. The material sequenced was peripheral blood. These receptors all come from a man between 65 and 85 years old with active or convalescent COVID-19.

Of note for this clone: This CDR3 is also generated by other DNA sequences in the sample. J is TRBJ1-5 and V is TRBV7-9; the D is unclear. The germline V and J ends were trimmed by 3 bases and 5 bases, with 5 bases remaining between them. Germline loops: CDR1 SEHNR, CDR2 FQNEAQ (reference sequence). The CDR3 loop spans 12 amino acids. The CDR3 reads CASSLGDQPQHF. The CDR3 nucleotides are TGTGCCAGCAGCTTGGGAGATCAGCCCCAGCATTTT.

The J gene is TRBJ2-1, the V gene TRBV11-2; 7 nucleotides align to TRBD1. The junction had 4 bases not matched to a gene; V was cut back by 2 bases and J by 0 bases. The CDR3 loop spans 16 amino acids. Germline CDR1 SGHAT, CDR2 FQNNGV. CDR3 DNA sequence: TGTGCCAGCAGCTTACGAGGGGACAGCTCCTACAATGAGCAGTTCTTC. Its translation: CASSLRGDSSYNEQFF.